This TCR beta chain originates from a study of blood T cell repertoires in COVID-19. About the study: Specimens from acute and convalescent COVID-19 originated in the United States, Italy and Spain.

Participants' reported clinical history set cohort assignment. Before being deemed recovered, Cohort 3 donors had two negative PCRs, clearance, or symptom resolution. Original data processing: Estimates of nucleated cell counts were drawn from the amplification of reference gene primers. The repertoire was sequenced with immunoSEQ multiplex PCR; TCRdb's copy has only in-frame clones and lacks some. V and J calls and clone size are as listed in that table; D and trimming were resolved from the DNA. The sample lists approximately 440,000 clones; around 87% were seen once. V was pared by 4 bases and J by 2 bases, with 11 bases between. This CDR3 has 14 amino acids. Germline values: CDR1 SGHNT, CDR2 YYREEE (reference sequence).

The TCR was taken from a young woman who had recovered from COVID-19. Sequenced: PBMCs or T cells enriched from blood (not recorded which). The genes are TRBV5-4 and TRBJ2-3, with a possible D match to TRBD1 (6 bases). The DNA of the CDR3 is TGTGCCAGCAGCCCACAGGGCTACACAGATACGCAGTATTTT. It is translated as CASSPQGYTDTQYF.